Only a few counts were recorded for the clone carrying this TCR beta chain. Its antigen is unknown. TCRdb reanalysed the 5' RACE reads using MiXCR and keeps one entry per CDR3 protein. The sample holds some 85,000 distinct CDR3 sequences, more than 15% seen once. Trimming removed 2 bases from V and 1 base from J; junction bases left unmatched: 5. CDR3 length: 15 residues. Germline values: CDR1 DFQATT, CDR2 SNEGSKA (reference sequence). Indicated time point: sample taken at primary tumor resection. Tumor, nontumor lung or frozen PBMC supplied whole RNA that was sequenced unsorted. This specimen belongs to a study of spatial heterogeneity in lung cancer. At the level of the study: Within raw reads, each unique TCR and UMI combination appeared on average more than ten times. General study points: The appearance of ubiquitous expanded tumor TCRs in blood was greater at resection than follow-up.

The receptor's source is a male donor with early-stage non-small cell lung cancer. The V call is TRBV20-1, the J call TRBJ2-3; 8 bases are shared with TRBD1. The sequencing here drew on PBMCs, taken at surgery. The CDR3 DNA reads TGCAGTGCTAGAAAATCGGACAGGGGCACAGATACGCAGTATTTT. Translating gives CSARKSDRGTDTQYF.